The T cell receptor (beta chain) under discussion was sequenced for a study of long-term antiretroviral therapy in people with HIV. At survey level, the immunoSEQ assay was run in its v3.0 version. A target of roughly 40,000-55,000 T-cell genomes per sample was set for sequencing. This table comes from immunoSEQ multiplex PCR, and its TCRdb copy is limited to in-frame clones, with some not included. The data contain 35,000 to 40,000 clones, 75% to 85% of them singletons. Germline CDR1 is SNHLY and CDR2 is FYNNEI. V gave up 0 bases and J gave up 2 bases, with 15 bases separating them. The CDR3 is 17 amino acids. In the case of this clone: Its antigen is still unknown.

Findings of the study overall: Clones that had undergone expansion before ART prevailed in the repertoire throughout all time points. Neither ART adherence, viral resistance nor therapy changes were documented. The range of CDR3 lengths in HIV repertoires proved narrower than that found in controls.

The source material was unsorted PBMCs, sampled 0.3 years after starting antiretroviral therapy. The source of this sequence is a man aged 18 to 29 with HIV. The chain couples TRBV2 to TRBJ2-3; D remains unclear. In DNA form, the CDR3 reads TGTGCCAGCAGTGAAGCGTTAAGGCAGCTAACCACAGATACGCAGTATTTT. Its protein is CASSEALRQLTTDTQYF.